The clone carrying this TCR beta chain is labeled large based on frequency. The CDR3 extends over 16 amino acids. The germline CDR1 and CDR2 sequences are LGHNA and YNFKEQ. The source of the sample is a study of CD8 T cells in cerebrospinal fluid in Alzheimer's disease. Study in general: Clonal expansion of CSF T cells was measured with plate-based and droplet-based single-cell sequencing.

Profiling of CSF cells used 10X single-cell V(D)J plus 5' expression. After re-calling the 10x single-cell sequencing reads, TCRdb lists one entry per CDR3 protein, DNA absent. This sample's clone table lists about 780 distinct CDR3 sequences. The sequence was obtained from a human donor with Parkinson's disease. The sample was cerebrospinal fluid. V is TRBV4-2 and J is TRBJ1-1. This chain's CDR3 is CASSQDKGEGWPEAFF.